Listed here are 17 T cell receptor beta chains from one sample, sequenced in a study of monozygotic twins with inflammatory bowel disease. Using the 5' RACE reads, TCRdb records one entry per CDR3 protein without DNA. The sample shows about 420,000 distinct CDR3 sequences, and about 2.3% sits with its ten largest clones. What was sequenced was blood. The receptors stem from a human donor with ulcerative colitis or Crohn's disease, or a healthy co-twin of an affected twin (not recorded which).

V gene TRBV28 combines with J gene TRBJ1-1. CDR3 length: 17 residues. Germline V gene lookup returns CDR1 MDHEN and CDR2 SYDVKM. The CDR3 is CASRLGVSGGVHTEAFF.

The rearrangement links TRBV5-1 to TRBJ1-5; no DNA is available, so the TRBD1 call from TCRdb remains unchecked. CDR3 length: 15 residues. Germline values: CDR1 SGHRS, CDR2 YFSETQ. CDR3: CASSSGEVGNQPQHF.

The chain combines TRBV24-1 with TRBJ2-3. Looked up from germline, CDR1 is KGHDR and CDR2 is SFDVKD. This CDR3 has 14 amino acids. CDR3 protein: CATSEVGMSYTQYF.

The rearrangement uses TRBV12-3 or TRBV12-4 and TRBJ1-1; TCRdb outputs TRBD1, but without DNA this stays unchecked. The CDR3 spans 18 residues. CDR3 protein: CASSLSGRGLTFGTEAFF.

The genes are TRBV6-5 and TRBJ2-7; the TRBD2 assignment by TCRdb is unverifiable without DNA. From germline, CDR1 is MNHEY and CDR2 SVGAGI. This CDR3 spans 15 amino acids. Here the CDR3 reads CASSYSPGGRNEQYF.

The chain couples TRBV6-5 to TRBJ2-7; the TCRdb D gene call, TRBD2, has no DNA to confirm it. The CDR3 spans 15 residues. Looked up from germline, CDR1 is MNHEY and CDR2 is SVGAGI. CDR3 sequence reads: CASSYSLAGSYEQYF.

The CDR3 region is CASSFSGLAGTIAKNIQYF. The V gene is TRBV12-3 or TRBV12-4, the J gene TRBJ2-4; TCRdb indicates TRBD2, and absent DNA this call remains unverified. The CDR3 spans 19 residues.

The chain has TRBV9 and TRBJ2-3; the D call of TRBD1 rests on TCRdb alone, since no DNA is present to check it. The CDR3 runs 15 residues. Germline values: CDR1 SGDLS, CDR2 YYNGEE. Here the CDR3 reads CASSLSGGGTDTQYF.

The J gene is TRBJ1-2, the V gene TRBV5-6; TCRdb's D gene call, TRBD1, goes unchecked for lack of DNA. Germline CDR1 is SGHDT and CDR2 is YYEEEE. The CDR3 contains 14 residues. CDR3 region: CASSLNRRGGGYTF.

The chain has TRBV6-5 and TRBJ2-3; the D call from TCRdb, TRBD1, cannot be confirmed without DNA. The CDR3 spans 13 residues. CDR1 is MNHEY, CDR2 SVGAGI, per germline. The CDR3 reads CASSRDGTNTQYF.

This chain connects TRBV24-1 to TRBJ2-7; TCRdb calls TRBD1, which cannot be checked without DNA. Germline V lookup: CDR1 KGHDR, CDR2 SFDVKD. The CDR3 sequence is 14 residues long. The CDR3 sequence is CATSDPTGIGEQYF.

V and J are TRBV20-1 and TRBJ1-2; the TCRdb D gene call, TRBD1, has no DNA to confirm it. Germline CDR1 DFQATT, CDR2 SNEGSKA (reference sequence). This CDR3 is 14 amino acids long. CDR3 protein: CSATKGQGNYGYTF.

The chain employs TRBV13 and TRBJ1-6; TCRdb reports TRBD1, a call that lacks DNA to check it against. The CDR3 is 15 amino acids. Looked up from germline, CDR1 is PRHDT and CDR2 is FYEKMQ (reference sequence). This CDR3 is CASSLTSGGNSPLHF.

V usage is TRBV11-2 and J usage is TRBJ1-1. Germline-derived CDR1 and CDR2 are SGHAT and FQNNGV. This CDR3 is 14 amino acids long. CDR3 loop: CASSSEERYTEAFF. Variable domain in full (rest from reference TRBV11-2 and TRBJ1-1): EAGVAQSPRYKIIEKRQSVAFWCNPISGHATLYWYQQILGQGPKLLIQFQNNGVVDDSQLPKDRFSAERLKGVDSTLKIQPAKLEDSAVYLCASSSEERYTEAFFGQGTRLTVV.

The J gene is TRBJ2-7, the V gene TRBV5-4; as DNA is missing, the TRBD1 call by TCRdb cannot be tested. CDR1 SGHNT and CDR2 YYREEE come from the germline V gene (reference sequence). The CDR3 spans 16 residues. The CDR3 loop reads CASSLQGGGQSYEQYF.

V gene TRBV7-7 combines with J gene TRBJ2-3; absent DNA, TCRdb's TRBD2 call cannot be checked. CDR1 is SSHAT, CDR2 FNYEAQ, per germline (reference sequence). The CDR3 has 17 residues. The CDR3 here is CASSLGPSGGYRDTQYF.

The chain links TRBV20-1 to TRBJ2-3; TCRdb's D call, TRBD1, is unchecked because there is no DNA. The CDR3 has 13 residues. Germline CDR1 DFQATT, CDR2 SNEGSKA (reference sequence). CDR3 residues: CSASGGNRRTQYF.